This T cell receptor (beta chain) was sequenced during a study of T cell repertoires in cytomegalovirus infection (dated by TCRdb to between 2018 and 2020). At the level of the whole study: Donor HLA type was relevant to the analysis, as public TCR beta signatures indicated carriage of CMV infection together with the matching HLA type.

Sequencing used an Illumina HiSeq 1500. TCRdb handled the public reads itself, with Q25 trimming in fastp and clone calling in MiXCR, and kept productive beta chains. Records with the same CDR3 protein are collapsed into one entry carrying the most frequent genes and DNA. The sample table contains under 300,000 distinct CDR3 sequences; only one count was recorded for 17% of them. More than 45% of the sample belongs to the ten largest clones. This clonotype showed up just a few times. Its antigen has not been determined. Base qualities are not recorded, but no much larger clone differs from it by a single base. Overall study results and their limits: Cumulative frequency of public TCR beta family members discriminated carriers of CMV infection plus the relevant HLA type in this cohort and an independent roughly 320-donor cohort. The ex vivo response was dominated by HLA-C-restricted CMV-specific TCR beta clonotypes, and the single most frequent clonotype in two of eight donors was supplied by these HLA-C-restricted clonotypes.

Sample: CD8+ T cells from PBMCs. The source is a human donor in good health (CMV status not recorded). Some clones in this sample may be carry-over from other donors' samples.

The CDR3 reads as follows: CASSLVAQTGEETQYF. The DNA sequence is as follows: TGTGCCAGCAGCCTCGTGGCCCAAACGGGAGAGGAGACCCAGTACTTC. The V and J genes are TRBV7-6 and TRBJ2-5; TRBD2 might be the D gene, on 6 matching bases. CDR1 and CDR2 (SGHVS, FNYEAQ) derive from the germline V gene. V is pared back by 5 bases and J by 5 bases, with 21 bases lying between the germline termini. Including cysteine and phenylalanine, the CDR3 has 16 amino acids. Just CDR3 DNA is preserved here, 48 bases in frame from base 1.